Following are 30 T cell receptor beta chains from one sample sequenced in a study of cytomegalovirus exposure and HLA in healthy donors. Use of 60 Vbeta and 13 Jbeta primers characterized the PCR. Using immunoSEQ multiplex PCR, the repertoire was profiled, and TCRdb retains in-frame clones only, with some absent. The top ten clones hold approximately 4.6% of a sample with about 77,000 clones, around 84% of them seen once. The specimen sequenced was PBMCs. These receptors were obtained from a man aged 35 to 55 in good health and CMV-seronegative.

The chain has TRBV7-9 and TRBJ1-1, with 10 bases aligning to TRBD1. The V and J ends lost 3 bases and 11 bases, in that order; junction bases with no gene match: 12. CDR1 SEHNR and CDR2 FQNEAQ come from the germline V gene (reference sequence). The CDR3 is made up of 15 amino acids. CDR3 nucleotide sequence: TGTGCCAGCAGCTTTTGGGACAGGGGAAATGCGGGGGCTTTCTTT. Its protein product is CASSFWDRGNAGAFF.

V usage is TRBV19 and J usage is TRBJ2-3, with a possible D match to TRBD2 (6 bases). V dropped 5 bases and J dropped 5 bases, with 14 bases sitting between them. There are 14 residues in the CDR3. CDR1 is LNHDA, CDR2 SQIVND, per germline (reference sequence). The CDR3 region is CASSPRPGEDTQYF. The CDR3 DNA follows: TGTGCCAGTAGTCCCCGGCCGGGGGAAGATACGCAGTATTTT.

The chain uses TRBV7-9 and TRBJ1-3, with 8 bases that match TRBD1. The CDR3 runs to 19 residues. Germline CDR1 SEHNR, CDR2 FQNEAQ (reference sequence). V lost 5 bases and J lost 0; bases outside the gene matches: 15. The CDR3 loop reads CASSPPWGRGRSSGNTIYF. The CDR3 DNA sequence: TGTGCCAGCAGCCCCCCCTGGGGCAGGGGGCGATCCTCTGGAAACACCATATATTTT.

The chain has TRBV7-2 and TRBJ1-1; TRBD1 might be the D (6 bases). The V end lost 5 bases, the J end lost 6 bases, and 19 bases lay between the germline ends. Germline V gene lookup returns CDR1 SGHTA and CDR2 FQGNSA. CDR3 size: 15 residues. CDR3 protein: CASSPQQGRWSEAFF. The CDR3 DNA sequence: TGTGCCAGCAGCCCCCAACAGGGCCGTTGGTCTGAAGCTTTCTTT.

The chain combines TRBV27 with TRBJ2-2; 8 bases line up with TRBD2. Germline V gives CDR1 MNHEY, CDR2 SMNVEV (reference sequence). V lost 3 bases, J lost 2 bases, and 5 bases stayed unmatched. The CDR3 covers 16 residues. CDR3 protein: CASSFAAGVNTGELFF. CDR3 in DNA: TGTGCCAGCAGTTTTGCAGCGGGAGTAAACACCGGGGAGCTGTTTTTT.

This clone has more than one count but fewer than ten. The genes are TRBV6-6 and TRBJ2-7, with TRBD1 as a possible D gene (5 bases). Germline-derived CDR1 and CDR2 are MNHNY and SVGAGI (reference sequence). Trimming removed 6 bases at V and 1 base at J, with 16 bases between. This CDR3 is 15 amino acids long. In DNA form, the CDR3 reads TGTGCCAGCAGATTAAAGACAGACTTTTCCTACGAGCAGTACTTC. Amino acids: CASRLKTDFSYEQYF.

The V gene is TRBV4-2, the J gene TRBJ1-4, with a possible D match to TRBD1 (5 bases). Germline CDR1 and CDR2: LGHNA and YNFKEQ. The CDR3 runs 11 residues. Trimming removed 1 base from V and 16 bases from J, with 10 bases in between. CDR3 bases: TGTGCCAGCAGCCAAGTTGACAGAACGTTTTTT. This sequence encodes CASSQVDRTFF.

The chain uses TRBV28 and TRBJ1-1; D remains unclear. V was cut by 5 bases and J by 3 bases, with 10 bases left in between. The CDR3 has 13 residues. Germline V lookup: CDR1 MDHEN, CDR2 SYDVKM. The CDR3 spells CASSPPSDTEAFF. The CDR3, as DNA: TGTGCCAGCAGTCCCCCATCGGACACTGAAGCTTTCTTT.

The CDR3 here is CASSPDRGYGYTF. The CDR3 DNA is TGTGCCAGCAGCCCGGACAGGGGGTATGGCTACACCTTC. The chain employs TRBV6-5 and TRBJ1-2, with 10 positions matching TRBD1. The CDR3 sequence is 13 residues long. Trimming cost V 6 bases and J 5 bases; bases outside gene matches: 3. The germline CDR1 and CDR2 sequences are MNHEY and SVGAGI.

The chain recombines TRBV29-1 with TRBJ2-3, with a possible D match to TRBD2 (6 bases). Germline-derived CDR1 and CDR2 are SQVTM and ANQGSEA. Trimming pared 7 bases from V and 3 bases from J, leaving 14 bases between. This CDR3 has 13 residues. CDR3 nucleotide sequence: TGCAGCGCCTATGGAGGGCAAACAGATACGCAGTATTTT. It is translated as CSAYGGQTDTQYF.

This chain connects TRBV29-1 to TRBJ1-2, with D perhaps matching TRBD1 (5 bases). The V end was cut by 2 bases, the J end by 9 bases, with 10 bases between. This CDR3 region has 11 residues. CDR1 and CDR2 from the germline V gene are SQVTM and ANQGSEA. CDR3 sequence (DNA): TGCAGCGTTGAATGGGGCATTAGCTACACCTTC. This sequence encodes CSVEWGISYTF.

This sequence joins TRBV10-3 and TRBJ2-2, with D possibly TRBD2 on 5 matching bases. The V gene lost 6 bases and the J gene lost 0 bases, with 11 bases spanning the gap. CDR1 and CDR2 from the germline V gene are ENHRY and SYGVKD. CDR3 length equals 15 residues. Written as DNA, the CDR3 is TGTGCCATCAGCTCTGAGGGCGCGAACACCGGGGAGCTGTTTTTT. It encodes CAISSEGANTGELFF.

This clone was counted only a few times. V gene TRBV25-1 combines with J gene TRBJ2-7; a weak D match, TRBD2 (6 bases). Per the germline V gene, CDR1 is MGHDK and CDR2 is SYGVNS. The CDR3 is 16 residues long. V was clipped by 1 base and J by 0 bases, with 13 bases between them. This CDR3 is CASSESPAGNSYEQYF. The CDR3 nucleotides read TGTGCCAGCAGTGAATCCCCAGCGGGTAACTCCTACGAGCAGTACTTC.

This clone was observed a single time. The chain links TRBV10-3 to TRBJ1-1, with D uncertain. V was clipped by 10 bases and J by 1 base, with 10 bases between them. The CDR3 is made up of 12 amino acids. Germline V gene data show CDR1 as ENHRY and CDR2 as SYGVKD. This chain's CDR3 is CATTRENTEAFF. The CDR3 coding sequence is TGTGCCACTACGCGGGAGAACACTGAAGCTTTCTTT.

The chain combines TRBV28 with TRBJ2-3; D is possibly TRBD2 (6 bases). V lost 5 bases and J 1 base, leaving 13 bases between the germline ends. CDR1 and CDR2 from the germline V gene are MDHEN and SYDVKM. The CDR3 has 15 residues. CDR3 nucleotides: TGTGCCAGCAGTAACCGGGACTCCGGCACAGATACGCAGTATTTT. It translates to CASSNRDSGTDTQYF.

The chain links TRBV15 to TRBJ2-5, with D perhaps TRBD1 (5 bases). This CDR3 region has 15 residues. V was pared by 0 bases and J by 5 bases, with 13 bases between. Germline assignment: CDR1 LNHNV and CDR2 YYDKDF (reference sequence). CDR3 coding DNA: TGTGCCACCAGCAGAGATTTGGACATCGAGGAGACCCAGTACTTC. Translated, it gives CATSRDLDIEETQYF.

The gene calls are TRBV28 and TRBJ1-5; TRBD1 matches at 8 bases. Germline lookup yields CDR1 MDHEN and CDR2 SYDVKM. This CDR3 region has 14 residues. Trimming at V came to 5 bases and at J to 5 bases, leaving 5 bases not matched to a gene. The CDR3 DNA sequence: TGTGCCAGCAGTACCGACAGGGGCGATCAGCCCCAGCATTTT. It encodes CASSTDRGDQPQHF. Variable domain in full (rest from reference TRBV28 and TRBJ1-5): DVKVTQSSRYLVKRTGEKVFLECVQDMDHENMFWYRQDPGLGLRLIYFSYDVKMKEKGDIPEGYSVSREKKERFSLILESASTNQTSMYLCASSTDRGDQPQHFGDGTRLSIL.

CDR3 coding DNA: TGTGCCAGTAGATATTCCCGGGACAACTTTAGCAATCAGCCCCAGCATTTT. Its protein product is CASRYSRDNFSNQPQHF. The chain joins TRBV19 to TRBJ1-5; the D gene is possibly TRBD1 (6 bases). The CDR3 contains 17 residues. The V gene's germline CDR1 is LNHDA and CDR2 SQIVND (reference sequence). The ends were cut back, 6 bases at V and 0 bases at J, with 18 bases in the middle.

This clone has just one count. This sequence joins TRBV2 and TRBJ1-1, with D perhaps matching TRBD1 (6 bases). There are 16 residues in the CDR3. Germline V gene sequence: CDR1 SNHLY, CDR2 FYNNEI. V lost 6 bases to trimming and J lost 3 bases, with 20 bases between them. The CDR3 nucleotides are TGTGCCAGCAGCGAACGTGTACAGGGAAGGGACACTGAAGCTTTCTTT. Translated, it gives CASSERVQGRDTEAFF.

This clone was counted once. The chain employs TRBV5-5 and TRBJ2-2; possibly TRBD1 for D (5 bases). This CDR3 contains 14 residues. CDR1 and CDR2 from the germline V gene are SGHKS and YYEKEE (reference sequence). Trimming removed 6 bases at V and 8 bases at J, with 17 bases between. CDR3 nucleotides: TGTGCCAGCAACAAAAAGACAGATAAGGGGGAGCTGTTTTTT. Translation: CASNKKTDKGELFF.

V and J are TRBV7-2 and TRBJ2-5; 11 bases map to TRBD2. Germline lookup yields CDR1 SGHTA and CDR2 FQGNSA. The CDR3 runs to 15 residues. The V segment lost 5 bases and the J segment 4 bases; nucleotides outside the gene matches: 6. Written as DNA, the CDR3 is TGTGCCAGCAGCCCCCTAGCGGGAGGTATAGAGACCCAGTACTTC. Translation: CASSPLAGGIETQYF.

This clone was seen a handful of times. This rearrangement joins TRBV5-6 to TRBJ1-1; D possibly corresponds to TRBD1 (6 bases). Germline V gene lookup returns CDR1 SGHDT and CDR2 YYEEEE. V lost 2 bases, J lost 1 base, and 12 bases lay in between. CDR3 length equals 15 residues. The CDR3 here is CASSFLDSRNTEAFF. Here the CDR3 DNA reads TGTGCCAGCAGCTTCTTGGACAGCCGGAACACTGAAGCTTTCTTT.

The J gene is TRBJ2-3, the V gene TRBV4-2; no reliable D call. This CDR3 is 16 amino acids long. The V end lost 3 bases, the J end lost 0 bases, and 13 bases lay between the germline ends. Germline values: CDR1 LGHNA, CDR2 YNFKEQ. The CDR3 DNA is TGTGCCAGCAGCCATAGCTCGAAGATGAGCACAGATACGCAGTATTTT. Protein sequence: CASSHSSKMSTDTQYF.

This sequence joins TRBV2 and TRBJ2-3, with 7 positions matching TRBD2. Trimming removed 4 bases from V and 0 bases from J; junction bases left unmatched: 7. Germline-derived CDR1 and CDR2 are SNHLY and FYNNEI. There are 16 residues in the CDR3. DNA for the CDR3: TGTGCCAGCAGTGGGGGACGAGCGGGAAGCACAGATACGCAGTATTTT. Encoded protein: CASSGGRAGSTDTQYF.

This clone was seen only once. Other DNA sequences in the same sample also yield this CDR3. The chain has TRBV9 and TRBJ1-5; possibly TRBD1 for D (5 bases). Deletions cut 2 bases from V and 3 bases from J, with 9 bases between. The germline V gene encodes CDR1 SGDLS and CDR2 YYNGEE. This CDR3 is built from 14 residues. The CDR3 sequence is CASSVGGDNQPQHF. CDR3 sequence (DNA): TGTGCCAGCAGCGTTGGAGGGGACAATCAGCCCCAGCATTTT.

The CDR3 protein is CASSDSPGHNEQFF. The DNA of the CDR3 is TGTGCCAGCAGTGATAGCCCAGGGCACAATGAGCAGTTCTTC. V usage is TRBV6-1 and J usage is TRBJ2-1; weak D call: TRBD1 (5 bases). Trimming removed 3 bases at V and 5 bases at J, with 11 bases between. Germline CDR1 MNHNS, CDR2 SASEGT. The CDR3 extends over 14 amino acids.

The chain combines TRBV30 with TRBJ1-4, with unresolved D. Germline-derived CDR1 and CDR2 are GTSNPN and SVGIG (reference sequence). Trimming took 3 bases from V and 8 from J, leaving 7 bases between them. The CDR3 is 11 amino acids. The CDR3 bases are TGTGCCTGGAGCTATCGCGAAAAACTGTTTTTT. As protein: CAWSYREKLFF.

The rearrangement joins TRBV27 to TRBJ1-1, with no clear D. V was trimmed by 4 bases and J by 0 bases, leaving 6 bases between them. Per germline, CDR1 MNHEY and CDR2 SMNVEV (reference sequence). This CDR3 region has 13 residues. DNA of the CDR3: TGTGCCAGCAGTTCCACAGTGAACACTGAAGCTTTCTTT. This codes for CASSSTVNTEAFF.

The genes are TRBV18 and TRBJ2-1, with 11 bases aligning to TRBD2. J lost 3 bases, V lost 7 bases, and 5 bases had no gene match. Germline V gives CDR1 KGHSH, CDR2 LQKENI. CDR3 size: 15 residues. CDR3 protein: CASCSGTSGYNEQFF. As DNA, the CDR3 is TGTGCCAGCTGCTCCGGGACTAGCGGCTACAATGAGCAGTTCTTC.

V and J are TRBV6-5 and TRBJ1-1; D not resolved. V dropped 6 bases and J dropped 1 base, with 12 bases sitting between them. The germline V gene encodes CDR1 MNHEY and CDR2 SVGAGI. The CDR3 consists of 14 residues. The CDR3 sequence: CASRPSRQNTEAFF. The CDR3 DNA reads TGTGCCAGCAGACCCTCGAGGCAGAACACTGAAGCTTTCTTT.